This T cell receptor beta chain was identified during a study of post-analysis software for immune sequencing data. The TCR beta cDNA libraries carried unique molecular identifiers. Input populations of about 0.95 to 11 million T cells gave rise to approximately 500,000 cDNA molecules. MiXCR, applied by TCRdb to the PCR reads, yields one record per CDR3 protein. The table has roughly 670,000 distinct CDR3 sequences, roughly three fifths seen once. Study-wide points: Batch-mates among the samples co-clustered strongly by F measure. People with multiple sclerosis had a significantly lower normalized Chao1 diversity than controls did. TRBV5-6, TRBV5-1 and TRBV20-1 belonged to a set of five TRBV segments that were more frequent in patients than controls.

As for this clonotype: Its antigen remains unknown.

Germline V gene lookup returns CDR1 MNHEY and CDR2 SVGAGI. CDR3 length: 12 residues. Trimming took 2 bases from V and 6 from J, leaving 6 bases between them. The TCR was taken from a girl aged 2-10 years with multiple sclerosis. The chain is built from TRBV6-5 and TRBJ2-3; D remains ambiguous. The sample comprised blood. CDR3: CASSYADDTQYF. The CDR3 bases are TGTGCCAGCAGTTACGCAGACGATACGCAGTATTTT.